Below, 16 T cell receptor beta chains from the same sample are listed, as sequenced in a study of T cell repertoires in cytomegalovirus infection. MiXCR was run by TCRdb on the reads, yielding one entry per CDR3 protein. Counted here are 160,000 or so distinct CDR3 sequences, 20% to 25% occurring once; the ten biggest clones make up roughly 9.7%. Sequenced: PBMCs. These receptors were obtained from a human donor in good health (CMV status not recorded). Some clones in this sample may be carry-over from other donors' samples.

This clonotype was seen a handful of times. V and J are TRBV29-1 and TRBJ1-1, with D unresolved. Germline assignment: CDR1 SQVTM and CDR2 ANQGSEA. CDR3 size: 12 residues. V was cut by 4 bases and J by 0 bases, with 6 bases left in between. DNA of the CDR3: TGCAGCGTTGCTGGACTGAACACTGAAGCTTTCTTT. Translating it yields CSVAGLNTEAFF. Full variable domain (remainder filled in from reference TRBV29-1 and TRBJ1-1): SAVISQKPSRDICQRGTSLTIQCQVDSQVTMMFWYRQQPGQSLTLIATANQGSEATYESGFVIDKFPISRPNLTFSTLTVSNMSPEDSSIYLCSVAGLNTEAFFGQGTRLTVV.

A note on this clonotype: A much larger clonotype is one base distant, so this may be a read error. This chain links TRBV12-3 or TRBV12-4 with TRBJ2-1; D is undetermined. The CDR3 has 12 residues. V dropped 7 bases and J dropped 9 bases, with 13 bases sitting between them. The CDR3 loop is CASISLVVEQFF. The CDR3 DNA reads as TGTGCCAGCATCTCCTTAGTCGTTGAGCAGTTCTTC.

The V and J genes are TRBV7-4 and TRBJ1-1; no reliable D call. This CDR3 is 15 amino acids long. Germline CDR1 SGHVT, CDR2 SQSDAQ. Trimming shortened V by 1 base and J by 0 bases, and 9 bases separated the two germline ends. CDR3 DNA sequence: TGTGCCAGCAGCTTAGGTTCCGGGGTGAACACTGAAGCTTTCTTT. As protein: CASSLGSGVNTEAFF.

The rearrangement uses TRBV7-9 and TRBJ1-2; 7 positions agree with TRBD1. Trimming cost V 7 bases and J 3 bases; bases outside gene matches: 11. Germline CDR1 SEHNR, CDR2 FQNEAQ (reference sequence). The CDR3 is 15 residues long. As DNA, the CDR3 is TGTGCCAGCACCCCCCCGGGGCAGGGGGACTATGGCTACACCTTC. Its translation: CASTPPGQGDYGYTF.

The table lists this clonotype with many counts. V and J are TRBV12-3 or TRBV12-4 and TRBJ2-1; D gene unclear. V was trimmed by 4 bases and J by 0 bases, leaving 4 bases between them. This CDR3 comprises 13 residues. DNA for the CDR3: TGTGCCAGCAGTTCCACCTCCTACAATGAGCAGTTCTTC. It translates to CASSSTSYNEQFF.

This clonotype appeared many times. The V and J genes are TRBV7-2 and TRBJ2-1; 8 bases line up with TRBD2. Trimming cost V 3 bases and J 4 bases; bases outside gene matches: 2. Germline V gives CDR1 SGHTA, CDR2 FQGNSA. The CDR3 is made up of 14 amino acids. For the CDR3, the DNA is TGTGCCAGCAGCTTGACGGGGGGGTACAATGAGCAGTTCTTC. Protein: CASSLTGGYNEQFF.

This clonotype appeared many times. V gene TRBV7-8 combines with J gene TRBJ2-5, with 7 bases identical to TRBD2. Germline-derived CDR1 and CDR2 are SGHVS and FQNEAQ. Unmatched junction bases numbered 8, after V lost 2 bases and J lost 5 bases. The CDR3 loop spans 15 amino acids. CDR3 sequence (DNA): TGTGCCAGCAGCTTATTGGCGGGAGAACGGGAGACCCAGTACTTC. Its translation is CASSLLAGERETQYF.

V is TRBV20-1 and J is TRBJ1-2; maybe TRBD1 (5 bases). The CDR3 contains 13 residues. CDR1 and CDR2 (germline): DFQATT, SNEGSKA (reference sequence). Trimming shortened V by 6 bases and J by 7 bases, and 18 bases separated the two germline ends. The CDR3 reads CSAPIQGSSGYTF. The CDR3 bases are TGCAGTGCCCCGATCCAGGGCTCTTCTGGCTACACCTTC.

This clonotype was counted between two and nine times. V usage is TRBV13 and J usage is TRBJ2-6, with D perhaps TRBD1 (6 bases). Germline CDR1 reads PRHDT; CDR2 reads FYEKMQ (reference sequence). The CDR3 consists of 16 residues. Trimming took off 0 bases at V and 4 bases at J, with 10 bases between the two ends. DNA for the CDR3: TGTGCCAGCAGCTTAGGTTGGACAGAAGGGGCCAACGTCCTGACTTTC. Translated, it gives CASSLGWTEGANVLTF.

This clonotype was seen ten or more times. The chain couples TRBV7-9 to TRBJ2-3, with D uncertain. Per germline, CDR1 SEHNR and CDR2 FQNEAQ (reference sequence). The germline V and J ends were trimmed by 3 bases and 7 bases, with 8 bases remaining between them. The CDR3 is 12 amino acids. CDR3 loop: CASSFEVNTQYF. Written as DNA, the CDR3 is TGTGCCAGCAGCTTCGAAGTAAATACGCAGTATTTT.

The CDR3 loop is CASSERSGYGYTF. CDR3 sequence (DNA): TGTGCCAGCAGTGAACGGTCAGGCTATGGCTACACCTTC. This chain links TRBV2 with TRBJ1-2; D unresolved. V gave up 2 bases and J gave up 4 bases, with 8 bases separating them. CDR3 length: 13 amino acids. Germline assignment: CDR1 SNHLY and CDR2 FYNNEI.

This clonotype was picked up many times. CDR3 bases: TGTGCCAGCAGTTTTGCACCAGGGACTAGCCAAGAGACCCAGTACTTC. This codes for CASSFAPGTSQETQYF. The chain combines TRBV27 with TRBJ2-5, with 8 positions matching TRBD2. With V trimmed by 3 bases and J by 1 base, 7 bases remained unmatched. Germline V lookup: CDR1 MNHEY, CDR2 SMNVEV (reference sequence). The CDR3 sequence is 16 residues long.

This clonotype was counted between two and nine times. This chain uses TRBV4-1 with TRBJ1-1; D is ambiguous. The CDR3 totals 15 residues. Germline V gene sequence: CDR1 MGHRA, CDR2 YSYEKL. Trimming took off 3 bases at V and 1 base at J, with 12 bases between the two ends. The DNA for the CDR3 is TGCGCCAGCAGCCAGTGGGTTTCTGGGAACACTGAAGCTTTCTTT. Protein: CASSQWVSGNTEAFF.

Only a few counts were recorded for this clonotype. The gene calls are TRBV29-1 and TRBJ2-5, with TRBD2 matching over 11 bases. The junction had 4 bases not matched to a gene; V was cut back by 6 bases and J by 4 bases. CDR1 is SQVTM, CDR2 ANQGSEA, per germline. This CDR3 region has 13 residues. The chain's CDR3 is CSVTSGGGETQYF. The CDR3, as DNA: TGCAGCGTCACTAGCGGGGGAGGAGAGACCCAGTACTTC.

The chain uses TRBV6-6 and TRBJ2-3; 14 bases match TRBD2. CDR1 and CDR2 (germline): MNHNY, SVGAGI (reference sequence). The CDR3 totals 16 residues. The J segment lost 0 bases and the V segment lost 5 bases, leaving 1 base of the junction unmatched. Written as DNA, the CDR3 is TGTGCCAGCAGTCGACTAGCGGGGGGGAGCACAGATACGCAGTATTTT. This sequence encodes CASSRLAGGSTDTQYF.

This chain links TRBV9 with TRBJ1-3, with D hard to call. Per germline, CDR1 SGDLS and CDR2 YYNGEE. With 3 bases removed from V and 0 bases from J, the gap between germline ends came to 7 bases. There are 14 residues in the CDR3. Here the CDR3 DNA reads TGTGCCAGCAGCGGACGGAGCTCTGGAAACACCATATATTTT. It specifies CASSGRSSGNTIYF. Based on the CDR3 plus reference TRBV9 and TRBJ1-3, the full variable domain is DSGVTQTPKHLITATGQRVTLRCSPRSGDLSVYWYQQSLDQGLQFLIQYYNGEERAKGNILERFSAQQFPDLHSELNLSSLELGDSALYFCASSGRSSGNTIYFGEGSWLTVV.